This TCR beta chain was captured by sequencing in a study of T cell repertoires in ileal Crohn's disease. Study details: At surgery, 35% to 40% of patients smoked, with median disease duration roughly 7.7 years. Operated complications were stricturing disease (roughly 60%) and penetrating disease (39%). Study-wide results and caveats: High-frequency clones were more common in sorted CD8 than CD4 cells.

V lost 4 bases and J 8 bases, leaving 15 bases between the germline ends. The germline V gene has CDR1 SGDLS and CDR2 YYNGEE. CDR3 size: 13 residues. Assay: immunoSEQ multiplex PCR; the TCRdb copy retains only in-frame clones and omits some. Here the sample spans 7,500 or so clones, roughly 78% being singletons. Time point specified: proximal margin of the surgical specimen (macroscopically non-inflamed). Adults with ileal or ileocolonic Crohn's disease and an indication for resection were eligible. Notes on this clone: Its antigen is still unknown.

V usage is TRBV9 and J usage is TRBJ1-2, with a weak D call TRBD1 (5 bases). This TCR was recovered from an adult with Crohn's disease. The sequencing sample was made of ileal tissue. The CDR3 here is CASSLEGVGGYTF. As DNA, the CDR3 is TGTGCCAGCAGCCTAGAAGGGGTCGGAGGCTACACCTTC.